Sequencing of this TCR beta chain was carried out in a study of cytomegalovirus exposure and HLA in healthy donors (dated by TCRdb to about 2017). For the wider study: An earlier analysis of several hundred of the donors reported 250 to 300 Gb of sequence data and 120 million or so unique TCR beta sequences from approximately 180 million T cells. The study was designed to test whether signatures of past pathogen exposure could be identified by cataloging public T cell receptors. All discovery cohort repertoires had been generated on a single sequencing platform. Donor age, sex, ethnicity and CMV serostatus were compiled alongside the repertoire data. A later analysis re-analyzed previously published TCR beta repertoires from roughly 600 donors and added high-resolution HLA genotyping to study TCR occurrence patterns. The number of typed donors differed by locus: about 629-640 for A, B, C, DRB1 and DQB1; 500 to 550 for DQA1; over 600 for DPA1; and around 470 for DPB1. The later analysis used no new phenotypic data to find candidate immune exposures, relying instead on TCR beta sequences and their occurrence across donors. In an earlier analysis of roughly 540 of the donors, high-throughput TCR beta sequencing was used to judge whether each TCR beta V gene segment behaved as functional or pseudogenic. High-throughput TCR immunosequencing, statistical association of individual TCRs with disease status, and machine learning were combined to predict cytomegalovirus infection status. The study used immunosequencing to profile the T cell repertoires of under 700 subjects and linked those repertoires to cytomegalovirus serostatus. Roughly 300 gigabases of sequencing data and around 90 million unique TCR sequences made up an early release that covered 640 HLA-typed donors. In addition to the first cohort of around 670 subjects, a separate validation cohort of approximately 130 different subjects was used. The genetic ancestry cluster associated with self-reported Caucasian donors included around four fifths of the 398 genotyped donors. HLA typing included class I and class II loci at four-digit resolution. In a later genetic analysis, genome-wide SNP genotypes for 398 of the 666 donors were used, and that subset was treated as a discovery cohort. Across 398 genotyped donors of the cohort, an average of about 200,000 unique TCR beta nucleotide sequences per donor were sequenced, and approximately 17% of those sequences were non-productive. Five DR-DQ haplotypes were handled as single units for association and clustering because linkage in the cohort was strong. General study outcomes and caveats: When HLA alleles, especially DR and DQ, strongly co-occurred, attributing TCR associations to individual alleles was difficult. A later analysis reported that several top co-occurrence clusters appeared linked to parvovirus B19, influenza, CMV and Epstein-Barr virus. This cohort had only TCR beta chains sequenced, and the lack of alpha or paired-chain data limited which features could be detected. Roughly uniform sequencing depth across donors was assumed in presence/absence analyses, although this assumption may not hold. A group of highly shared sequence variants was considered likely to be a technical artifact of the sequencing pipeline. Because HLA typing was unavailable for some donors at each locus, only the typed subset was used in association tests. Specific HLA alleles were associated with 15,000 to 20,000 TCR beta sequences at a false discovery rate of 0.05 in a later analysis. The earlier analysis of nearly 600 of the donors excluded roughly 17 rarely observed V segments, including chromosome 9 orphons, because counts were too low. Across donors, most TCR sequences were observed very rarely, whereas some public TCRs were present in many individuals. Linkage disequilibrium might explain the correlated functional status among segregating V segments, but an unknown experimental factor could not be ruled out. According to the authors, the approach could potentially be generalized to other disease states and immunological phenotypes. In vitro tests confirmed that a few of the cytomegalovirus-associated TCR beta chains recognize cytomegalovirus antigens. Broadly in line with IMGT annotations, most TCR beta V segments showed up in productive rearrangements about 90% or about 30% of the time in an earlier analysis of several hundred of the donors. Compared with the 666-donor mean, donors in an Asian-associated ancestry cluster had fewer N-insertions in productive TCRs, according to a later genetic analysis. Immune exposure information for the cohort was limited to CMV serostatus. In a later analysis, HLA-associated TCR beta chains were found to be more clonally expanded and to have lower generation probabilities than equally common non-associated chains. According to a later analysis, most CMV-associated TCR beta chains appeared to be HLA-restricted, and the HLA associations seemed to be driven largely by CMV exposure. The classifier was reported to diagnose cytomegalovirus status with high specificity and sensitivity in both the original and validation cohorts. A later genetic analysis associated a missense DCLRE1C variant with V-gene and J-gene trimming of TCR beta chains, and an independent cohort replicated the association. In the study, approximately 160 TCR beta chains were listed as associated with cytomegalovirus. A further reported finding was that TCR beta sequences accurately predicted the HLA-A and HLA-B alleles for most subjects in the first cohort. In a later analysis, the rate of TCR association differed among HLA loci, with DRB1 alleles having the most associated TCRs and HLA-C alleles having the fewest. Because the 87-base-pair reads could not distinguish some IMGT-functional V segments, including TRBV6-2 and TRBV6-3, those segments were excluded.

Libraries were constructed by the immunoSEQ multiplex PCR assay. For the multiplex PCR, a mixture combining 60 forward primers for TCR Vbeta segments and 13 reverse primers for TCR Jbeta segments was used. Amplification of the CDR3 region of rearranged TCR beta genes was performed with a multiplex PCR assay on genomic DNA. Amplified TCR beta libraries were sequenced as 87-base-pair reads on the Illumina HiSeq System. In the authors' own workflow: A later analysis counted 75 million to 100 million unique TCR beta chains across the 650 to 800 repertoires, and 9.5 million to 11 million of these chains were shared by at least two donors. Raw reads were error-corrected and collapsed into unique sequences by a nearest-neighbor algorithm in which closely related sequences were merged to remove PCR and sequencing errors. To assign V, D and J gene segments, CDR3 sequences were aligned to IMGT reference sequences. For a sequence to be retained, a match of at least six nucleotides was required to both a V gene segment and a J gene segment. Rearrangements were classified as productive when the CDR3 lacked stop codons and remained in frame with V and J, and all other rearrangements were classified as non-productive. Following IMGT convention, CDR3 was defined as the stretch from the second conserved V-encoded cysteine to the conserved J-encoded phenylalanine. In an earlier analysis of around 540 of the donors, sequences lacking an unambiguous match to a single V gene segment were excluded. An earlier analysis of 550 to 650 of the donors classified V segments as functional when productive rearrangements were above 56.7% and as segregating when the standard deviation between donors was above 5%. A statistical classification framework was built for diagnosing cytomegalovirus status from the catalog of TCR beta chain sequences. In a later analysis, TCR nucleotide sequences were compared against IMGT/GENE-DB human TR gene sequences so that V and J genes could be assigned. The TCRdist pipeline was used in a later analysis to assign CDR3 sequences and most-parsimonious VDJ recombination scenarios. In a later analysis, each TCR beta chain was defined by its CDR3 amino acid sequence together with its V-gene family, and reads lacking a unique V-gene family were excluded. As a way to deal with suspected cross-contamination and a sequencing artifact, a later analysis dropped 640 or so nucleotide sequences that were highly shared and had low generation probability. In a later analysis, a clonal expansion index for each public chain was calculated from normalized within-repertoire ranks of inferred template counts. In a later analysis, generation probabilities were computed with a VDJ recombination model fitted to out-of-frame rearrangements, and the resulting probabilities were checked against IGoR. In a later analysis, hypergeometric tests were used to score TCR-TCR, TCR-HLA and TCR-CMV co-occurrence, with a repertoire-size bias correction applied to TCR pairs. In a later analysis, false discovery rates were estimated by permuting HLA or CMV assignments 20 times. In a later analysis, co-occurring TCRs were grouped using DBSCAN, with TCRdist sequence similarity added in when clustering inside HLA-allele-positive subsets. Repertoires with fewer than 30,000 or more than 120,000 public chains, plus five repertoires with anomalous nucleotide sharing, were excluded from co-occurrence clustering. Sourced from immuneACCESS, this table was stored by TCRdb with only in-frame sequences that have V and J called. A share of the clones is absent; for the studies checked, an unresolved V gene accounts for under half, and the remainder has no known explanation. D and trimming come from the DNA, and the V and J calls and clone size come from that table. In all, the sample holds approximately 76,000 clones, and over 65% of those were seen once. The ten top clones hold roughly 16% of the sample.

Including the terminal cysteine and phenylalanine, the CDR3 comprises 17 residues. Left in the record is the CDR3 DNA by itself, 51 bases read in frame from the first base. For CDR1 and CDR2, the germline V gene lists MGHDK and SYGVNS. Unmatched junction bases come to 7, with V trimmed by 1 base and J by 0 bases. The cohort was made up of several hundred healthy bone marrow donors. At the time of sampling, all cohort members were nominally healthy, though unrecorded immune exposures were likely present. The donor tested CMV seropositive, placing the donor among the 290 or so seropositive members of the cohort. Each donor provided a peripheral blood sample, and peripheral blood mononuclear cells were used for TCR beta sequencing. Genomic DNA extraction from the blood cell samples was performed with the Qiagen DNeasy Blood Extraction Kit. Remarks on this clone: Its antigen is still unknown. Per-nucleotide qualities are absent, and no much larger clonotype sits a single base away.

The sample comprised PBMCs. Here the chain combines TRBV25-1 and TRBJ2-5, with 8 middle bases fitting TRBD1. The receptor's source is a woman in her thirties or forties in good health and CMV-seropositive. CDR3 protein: CASSEFLTGVNQETQYF. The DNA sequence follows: TGTGCCAGCAGTGAATTCCTGACAGGGGTTAACCAAGAGACCCAGTACTTC.